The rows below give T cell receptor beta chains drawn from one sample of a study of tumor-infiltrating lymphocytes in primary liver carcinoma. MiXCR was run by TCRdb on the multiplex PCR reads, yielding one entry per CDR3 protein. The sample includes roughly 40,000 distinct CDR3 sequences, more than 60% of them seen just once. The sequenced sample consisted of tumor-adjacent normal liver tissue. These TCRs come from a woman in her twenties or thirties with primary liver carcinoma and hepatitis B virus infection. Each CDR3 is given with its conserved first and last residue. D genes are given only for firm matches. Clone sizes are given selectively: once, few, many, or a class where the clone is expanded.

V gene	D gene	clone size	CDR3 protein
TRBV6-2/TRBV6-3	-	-	CASSYSVASGEIQYF
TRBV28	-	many	CASSLRVGARGETQYF
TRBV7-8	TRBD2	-	CASSLGSGGPADTQYF
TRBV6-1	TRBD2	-	CSSSGRARLAGVQARELFF
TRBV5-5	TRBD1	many	CASSPWTGNNEQFF
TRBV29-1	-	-	CCASGRPYGYTF
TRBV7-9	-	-	CASSLAAGTPNYGYTF
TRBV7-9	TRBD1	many	CASSFDRGSEQYF
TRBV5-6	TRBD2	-	CVSSPGTSRSFAYEQYF
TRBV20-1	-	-	CSAREPQRLYEQYF
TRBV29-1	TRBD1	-	CSVPQPDRGDIEYF
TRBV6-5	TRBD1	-	CASNYVRQGHNEQFF
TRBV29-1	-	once	CSCASLGTGELFF
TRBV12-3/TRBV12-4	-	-	CACNLAEVSGELFF
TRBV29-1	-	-	CSVDTTTTGMGSEAFF
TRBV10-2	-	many	CASRSGTNYEQFF
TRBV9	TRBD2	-	CVSSGRYLAASYNEQFF
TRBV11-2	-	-	CASSNRLGSSYEPYF
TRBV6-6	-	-	CTSSFGSPGGTSNEQFF
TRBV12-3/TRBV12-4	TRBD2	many	CASSFGAGGRDTQYF
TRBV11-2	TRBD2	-	CVSRKSGGVADTQYF
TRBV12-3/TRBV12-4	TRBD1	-	CASLGGQGAYEQYF
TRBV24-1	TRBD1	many	CATSDSPTRTGTLIGELFF
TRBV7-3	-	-	CASRPDLSDTQYF
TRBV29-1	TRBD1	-	CSVWGTGFDYGYTF
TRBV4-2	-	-	CASRQRGPRQGPGDENIQYF
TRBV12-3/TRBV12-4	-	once	CASSPTYTGEQFF
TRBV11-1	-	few	CASSYGVLTYGQYF
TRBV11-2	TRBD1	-	CANSPDRGRSDEQYF
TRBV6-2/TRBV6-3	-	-	CAGSRSGNEQFF
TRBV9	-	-	CASSVATGYEQYF
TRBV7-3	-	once	CASSSQVLSYNEQLF
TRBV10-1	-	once	CAISGRGVYQETQYF
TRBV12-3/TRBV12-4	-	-	CADSAQGHYGYTF
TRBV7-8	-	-	CASSSGVPNRERGYTF
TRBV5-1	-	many	CASSLTGRPNTGELFF
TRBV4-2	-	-	CASIQALGDSYEQYF
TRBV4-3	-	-	CASIAELEIYVYTF
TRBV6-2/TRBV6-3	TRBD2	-	CASSFLAGGASYEQYF
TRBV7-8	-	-	CVSSQGLSRSYEQYF
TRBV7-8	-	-	CASSLTGQVGQSQHF
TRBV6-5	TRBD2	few	CASSVGPREGQNGQFF
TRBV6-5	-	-	CASSYKNSSSYEQCF
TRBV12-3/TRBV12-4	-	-	CASARAPEQYF
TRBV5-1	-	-	CASGRVSGETEQFF
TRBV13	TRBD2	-	CASSSAGTSGGSDGIEYF
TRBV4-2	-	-	CVSSRRPERGTGELFF
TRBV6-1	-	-	CASSDSLLNTEAFF
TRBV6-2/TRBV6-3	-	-	CASSYGAGSTEAFF
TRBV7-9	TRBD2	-	CASCAASRLAGAMKTQYF
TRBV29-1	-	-	CNVEGGGQTYDYTF
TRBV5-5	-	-	CASSLDFYNEQPF
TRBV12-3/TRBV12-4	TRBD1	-	CASSPLTGSGKLFF
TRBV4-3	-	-	CASSASDEKLFF
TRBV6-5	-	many	CASRGNSGNTIYF
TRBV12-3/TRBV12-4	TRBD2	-	CASSRITSGRGEQLF
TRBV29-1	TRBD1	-	CSVRQGAYYEQYF
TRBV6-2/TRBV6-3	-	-	CASSFHQVGSSYEQYF
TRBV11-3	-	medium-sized	CASSTGLAAEAFF